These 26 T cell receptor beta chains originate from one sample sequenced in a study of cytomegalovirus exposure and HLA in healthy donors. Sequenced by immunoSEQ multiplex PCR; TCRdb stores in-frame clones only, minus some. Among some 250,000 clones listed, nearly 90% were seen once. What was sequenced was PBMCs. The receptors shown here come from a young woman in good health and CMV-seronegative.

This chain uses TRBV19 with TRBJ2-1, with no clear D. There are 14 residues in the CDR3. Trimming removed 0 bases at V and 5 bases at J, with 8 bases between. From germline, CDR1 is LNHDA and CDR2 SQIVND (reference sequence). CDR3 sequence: CASSIELLNNEQFF. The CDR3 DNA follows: TGTGCCAGTAGTATAGAACTACTTAACAATGAGCAGTTCTTC.

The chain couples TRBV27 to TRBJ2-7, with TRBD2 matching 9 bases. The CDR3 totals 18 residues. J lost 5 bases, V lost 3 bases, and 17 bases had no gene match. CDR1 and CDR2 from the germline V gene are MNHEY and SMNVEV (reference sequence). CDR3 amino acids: CASSLVGRTGGGAHEQYF. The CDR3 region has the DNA TGTGCCAGCAGTTTGGTCGGTCGGACGGGCGGGGGGGCACACGAGCAGTACTTC.

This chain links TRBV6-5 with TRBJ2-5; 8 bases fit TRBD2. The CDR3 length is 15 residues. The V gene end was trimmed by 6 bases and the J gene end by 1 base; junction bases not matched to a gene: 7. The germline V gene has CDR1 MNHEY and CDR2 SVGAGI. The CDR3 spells CASRHGGGSQETQYF. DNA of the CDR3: TGTGCCAGCAGACACGGGGGGGGGTCCCAAGAGACCCAGTACTTC.

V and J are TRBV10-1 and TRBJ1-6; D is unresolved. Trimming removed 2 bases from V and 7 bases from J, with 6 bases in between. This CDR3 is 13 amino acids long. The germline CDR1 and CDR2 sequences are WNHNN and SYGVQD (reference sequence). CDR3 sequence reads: CASSEEANSPLHF. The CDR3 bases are TGCGCCAGCAGTGAGGAGGCGAATTCACCCCTCCACTTT.

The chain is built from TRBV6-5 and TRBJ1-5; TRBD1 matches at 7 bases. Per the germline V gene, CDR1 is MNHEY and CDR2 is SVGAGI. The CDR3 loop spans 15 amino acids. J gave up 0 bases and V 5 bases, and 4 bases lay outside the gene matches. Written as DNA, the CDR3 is TGTGCCAGCAGTCGACAGGGCTATAGCAATCAGCCCCAGCATTTT. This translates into CASSRQGYSNQPQHF.

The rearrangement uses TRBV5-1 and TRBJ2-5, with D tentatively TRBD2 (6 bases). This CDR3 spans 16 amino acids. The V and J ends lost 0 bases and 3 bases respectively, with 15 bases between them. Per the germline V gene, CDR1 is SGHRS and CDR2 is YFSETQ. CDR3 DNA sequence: TGCGCCAGCAGCTTGGATCCGGGGGTCGGAAAAGAGACCCAGTACTTC. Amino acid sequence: CASSLDPGVGKETQYF.

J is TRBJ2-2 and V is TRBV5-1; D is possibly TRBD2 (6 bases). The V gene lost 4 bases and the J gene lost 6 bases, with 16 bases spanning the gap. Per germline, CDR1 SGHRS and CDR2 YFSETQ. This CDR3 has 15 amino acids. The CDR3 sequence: CASSPENSGAGELFF. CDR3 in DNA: TGCGCCAGCAGCCCAGAAAACTCGGGGGCCGGGGAGCTGTTTTTT.

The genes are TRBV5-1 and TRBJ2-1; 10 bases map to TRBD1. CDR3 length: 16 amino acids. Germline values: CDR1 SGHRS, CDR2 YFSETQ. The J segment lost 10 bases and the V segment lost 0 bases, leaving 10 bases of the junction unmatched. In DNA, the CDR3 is TGCGCCAGCAGCTTGGCCGGAGGACAGGGGGATAGGGAGCAGTTCTTC. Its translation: CASSLAGGQGDREQFF.

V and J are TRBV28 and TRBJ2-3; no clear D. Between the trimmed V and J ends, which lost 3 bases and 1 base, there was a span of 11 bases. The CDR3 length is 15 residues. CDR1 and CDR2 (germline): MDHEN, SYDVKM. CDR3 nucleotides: TGTGCCAGCAGTTTGACTGCCCCAGGCACAGATACGCAGTATTTT. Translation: CASSLTAPGTDTQYF.

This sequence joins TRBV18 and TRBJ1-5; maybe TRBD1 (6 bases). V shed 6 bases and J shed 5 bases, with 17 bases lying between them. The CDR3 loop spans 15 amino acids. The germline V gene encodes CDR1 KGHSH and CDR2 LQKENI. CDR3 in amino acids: CASSTGLAGDQPQHF. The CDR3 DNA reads TGTGCCAGCTCGACAGGATTGGCCGGCGATCAGCCCCAGCATTTT. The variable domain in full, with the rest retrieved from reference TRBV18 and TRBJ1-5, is NAGVMQNPRHLVRRRGQEARLRCSPMKGHSHVYWYRQLPEEGLKFMVYLQKENIIDESGMPKERFSAEFPKEGPSILRIQQVVRGDSAAYFCASSTGLAGDQPQHFGDGTRLSIL.

The CDR3 DNA reads TGTGCCAGCAGCCAGGGACTTGTTGCAACTAATGAAAAACTGTTTTTT. Protein: CASSQGLVATNEKLFF. This chain links TRBV5-4 with TRBJ1-4; D might be TRBD1 (5 bases). Deletions cut 4 bases from V and 0 bases from J, with 13 bases between. Germline V CDR1 and CDR2: SGHNT, YYREEE (reference sequence). The CDR3 has 16 residues.

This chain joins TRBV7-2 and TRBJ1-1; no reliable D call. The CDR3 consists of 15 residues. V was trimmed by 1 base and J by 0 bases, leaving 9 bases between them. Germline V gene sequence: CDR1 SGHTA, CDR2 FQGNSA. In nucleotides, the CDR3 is TGTGCCAGCAGCTTAGGGGTAGCCATGAACACTGAAGCTTTCTTT. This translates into CASSLGVAMNTEAFF.

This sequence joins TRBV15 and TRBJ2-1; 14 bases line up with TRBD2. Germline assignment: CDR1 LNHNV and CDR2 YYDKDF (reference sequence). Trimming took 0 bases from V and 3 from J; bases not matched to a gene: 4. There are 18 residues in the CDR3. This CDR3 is CATSRDGTSGGDYNEQFF. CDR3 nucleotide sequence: TGTGCCACCAGCAGAGATGGGACTAGCGGGGGAGACTACAATGAGCAGTTCTTC.

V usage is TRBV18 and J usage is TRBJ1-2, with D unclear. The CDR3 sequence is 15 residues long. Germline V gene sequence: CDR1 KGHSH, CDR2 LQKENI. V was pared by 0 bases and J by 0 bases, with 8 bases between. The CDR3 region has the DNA TGTGCCAGCTCACCACCTTCCAGATCTAACTATGGCTACACCTTC. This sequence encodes CASSPPSRSNYGYTF.

The CDR3 sequence is CASSPTSGENTGELFF. The CDR3 nucleotides are TGTGCCAGCAGCCCGACTAGCGGGGAGAACACCGGGGAGCTGTTTTTT. V and J are TRBV7-9 and TRBJ2-2; 11 positions match TRBD2. Per germline, CDR1 SEHNR and CDR2 FQNEAQ (reference sequence). This CDR3 contains 16 residues. With V trimmed by 5 bases and J by 1 base, 3 bases remained unmatched.

The CDR3 nucleotides read TGTGCCAGCAGCCCCCCGATGGATGGGCTTGAAAAACTGTTTTTT. Its translation: CASSPPMDGLEKLFF. The rearrangement joins TRBV28 to TRBJ1-4; D not resolved. Germline V CDR1 and CDR2: MDHEN, SYDVKM. V shed 6 bases and J shed 7 bases, with 18 bases lying between them. CDR3 length: 15 amino acids.

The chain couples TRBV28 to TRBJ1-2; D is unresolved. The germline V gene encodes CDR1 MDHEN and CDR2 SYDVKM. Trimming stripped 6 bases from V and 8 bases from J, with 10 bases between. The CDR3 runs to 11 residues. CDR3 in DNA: TGTGCCAGCAGGGAGGATTGGGGCTACACCTTC. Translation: CASREDWGYTF.

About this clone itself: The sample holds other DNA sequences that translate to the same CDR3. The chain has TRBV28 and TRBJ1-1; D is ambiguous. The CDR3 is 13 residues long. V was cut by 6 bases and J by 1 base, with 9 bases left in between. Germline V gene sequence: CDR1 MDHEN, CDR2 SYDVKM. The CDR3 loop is CASSSTENTEAFF. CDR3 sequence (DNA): TGTGCCAGCAGCTCGACTGAGAACACTGAAGCTTTCTTT.

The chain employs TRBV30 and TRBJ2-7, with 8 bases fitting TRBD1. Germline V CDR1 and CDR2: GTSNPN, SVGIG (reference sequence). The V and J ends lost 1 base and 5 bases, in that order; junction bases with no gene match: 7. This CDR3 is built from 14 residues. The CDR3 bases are TGTGCCTGGAGTGGTAGACAGGGGTACAACGAGCAGTACTTC. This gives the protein CAWSGRQGYNEQYF.

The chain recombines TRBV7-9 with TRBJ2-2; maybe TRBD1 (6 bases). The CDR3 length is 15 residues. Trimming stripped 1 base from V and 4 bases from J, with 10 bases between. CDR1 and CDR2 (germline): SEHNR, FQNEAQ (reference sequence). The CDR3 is CASSLDRVSTGELFF. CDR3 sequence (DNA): TGTGCCAGCAGCTTAGACAGGGTTAGCACCGGGGAGCTGTTTTTT.

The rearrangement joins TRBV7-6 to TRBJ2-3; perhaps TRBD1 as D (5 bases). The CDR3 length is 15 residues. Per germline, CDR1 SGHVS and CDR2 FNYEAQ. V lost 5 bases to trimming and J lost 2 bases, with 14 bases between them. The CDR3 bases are TGTGCCAGCAGCCCTAATCGACAGTCCACAGATACGCAGTATTTT. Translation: CASSPNRQSTDTQYF.

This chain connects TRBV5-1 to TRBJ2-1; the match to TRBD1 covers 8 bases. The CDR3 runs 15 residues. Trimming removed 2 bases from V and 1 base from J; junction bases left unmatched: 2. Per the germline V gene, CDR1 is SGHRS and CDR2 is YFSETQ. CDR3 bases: TGCGCCAGCAGCTTTACAGGGGGGTCCTACAATGAGCAGTTCTTC. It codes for CASSFTGGSYNEQFF.

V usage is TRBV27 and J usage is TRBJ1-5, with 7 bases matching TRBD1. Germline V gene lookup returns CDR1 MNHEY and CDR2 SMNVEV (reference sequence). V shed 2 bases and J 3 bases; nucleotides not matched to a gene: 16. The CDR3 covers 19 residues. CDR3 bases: TGTGCCAGCAGTTTAGTGCGAGGGTCGGACAGGCCAGACAATCAGCCCCAGCATTTT. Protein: CASSLVRGSDRPDNQPQHF.

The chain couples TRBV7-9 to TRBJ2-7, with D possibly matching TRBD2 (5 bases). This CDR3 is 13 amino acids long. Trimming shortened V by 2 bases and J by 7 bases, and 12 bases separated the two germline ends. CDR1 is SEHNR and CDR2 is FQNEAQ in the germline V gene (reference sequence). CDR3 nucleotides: TGTGCCAGCAGCTTAAGTGTCCCGGGGGAGCAGTACTTC. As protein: CASSLSVPGEQYF.

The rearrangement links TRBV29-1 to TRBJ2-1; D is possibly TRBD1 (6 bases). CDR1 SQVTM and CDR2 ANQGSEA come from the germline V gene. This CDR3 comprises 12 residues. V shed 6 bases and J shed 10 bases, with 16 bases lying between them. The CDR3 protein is CSVRTANGEQFF. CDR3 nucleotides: TGCAGCGTCCGGACAGCGAACGGGGAGCAGTTCTTC.

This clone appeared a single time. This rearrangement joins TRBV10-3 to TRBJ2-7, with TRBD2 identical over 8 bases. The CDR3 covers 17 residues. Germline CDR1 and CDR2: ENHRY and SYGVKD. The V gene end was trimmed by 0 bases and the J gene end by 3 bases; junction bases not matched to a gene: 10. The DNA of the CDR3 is TGTGCCATCAGTGAGTCGTGGAGCGGGGGCCTTATCTACGAGCAGTACGTC. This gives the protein CAISESWSGGLIYEQYV.